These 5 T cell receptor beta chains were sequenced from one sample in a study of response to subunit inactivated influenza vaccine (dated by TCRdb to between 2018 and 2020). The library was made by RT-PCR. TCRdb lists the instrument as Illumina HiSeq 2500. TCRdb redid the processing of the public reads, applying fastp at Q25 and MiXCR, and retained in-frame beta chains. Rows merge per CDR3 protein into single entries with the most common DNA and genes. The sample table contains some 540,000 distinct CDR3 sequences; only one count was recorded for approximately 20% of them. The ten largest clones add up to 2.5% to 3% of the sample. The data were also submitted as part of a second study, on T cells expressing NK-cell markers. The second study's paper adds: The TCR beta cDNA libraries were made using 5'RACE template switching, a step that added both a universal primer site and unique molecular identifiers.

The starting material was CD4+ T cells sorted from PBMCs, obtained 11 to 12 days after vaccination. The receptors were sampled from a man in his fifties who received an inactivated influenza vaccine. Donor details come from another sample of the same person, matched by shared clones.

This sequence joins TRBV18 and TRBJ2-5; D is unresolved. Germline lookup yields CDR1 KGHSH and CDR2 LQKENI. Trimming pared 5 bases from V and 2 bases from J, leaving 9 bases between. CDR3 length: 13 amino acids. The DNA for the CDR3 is TGTGCCAGCTCATATCAGCATCAAGAGACCCAGTACTTC. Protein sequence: CASSYQHQETQYF.

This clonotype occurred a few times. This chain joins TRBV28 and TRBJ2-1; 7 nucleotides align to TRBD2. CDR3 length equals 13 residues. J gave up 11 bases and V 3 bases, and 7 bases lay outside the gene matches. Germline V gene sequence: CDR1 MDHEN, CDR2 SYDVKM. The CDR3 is CASSFVAGEKQFF. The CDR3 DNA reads TGTGCCAGCAGTTTTGTGGCGGGAGAAAAGCAGTTCTTC. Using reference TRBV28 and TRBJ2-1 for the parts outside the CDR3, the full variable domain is DVKVTQSSRYLVKRTGEKVFLECVQDMDHENMFWYRQDPGLGLRLIYFSYDVKMKEKGDIPEGYSVSREKKERFSLILESASTNQTSMYLCASSFVAGEKQFFGPGTRLTVL.

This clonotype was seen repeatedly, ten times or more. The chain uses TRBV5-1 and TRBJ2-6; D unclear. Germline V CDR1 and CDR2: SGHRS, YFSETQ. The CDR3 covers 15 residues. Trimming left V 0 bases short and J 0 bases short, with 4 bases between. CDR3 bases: TGCGCCAGCAGCTTGGAGGACTCTGGGGCCAACGTCCTGACTTTC. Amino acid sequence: CASSLEDSGANVLTF. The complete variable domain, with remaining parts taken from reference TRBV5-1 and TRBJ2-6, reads KAGVTQTPRYLIKTRGQQVTLSCSPISGHRSVSWYQQTPGQGLQFLFEYFSETQRNKGNFPGRFSGRQFSNSRSEMNVSTLELGDSALYLCASSLEDSGANVLTFGAGSRLTVL.

CDR3 DNA: TGTGCCAGCTCACCCCGAGTCAGGGATGAGCAGTTCTTC. Its protein is CASSPRVRDEQFF. The V and J genes are TRBV18 and TRBJ2-1, with D perhaps matching TRBD1 (5 bases). This CDR3 has 13 amino acids. Germline loops: CDR1 KGHSH, CDR2 LQKENI. The ends were cut back, 3 bases at V and 8 bases at J, with 11 bases in the middle.

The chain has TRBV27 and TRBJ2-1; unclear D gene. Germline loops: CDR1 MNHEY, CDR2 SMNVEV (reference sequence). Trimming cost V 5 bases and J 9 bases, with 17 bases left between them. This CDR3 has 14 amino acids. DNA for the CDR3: TGTGCCAGCAGTCCCATGGACCAAAGGACTGAGCAGTTCTTC. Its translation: CASSPMDQRTEQFF.